Shown below are 10 T cell receptor beta chains from a single sample sequenced in a study of T cell responses to AZD1222 COVID-19 vaccine. Generated by immunoSEQ multiplex PCR, the TCRdb table keeps only in-frame clones and is missing some. The table records fewer than 150,000 clones, about nine tenths of them present only once. Sequences were derived from peripheral blood, sampled on day 0 of AZD1222 vaccination. The receptors were sampled from an adult in good health.

This clone was detected only once. This sequence joins TRBV28 and TRBJ1-2; tentatively, D is TRBD1 (5 bases). Germline CDR1 and CDR2: MDHEN and SYDVKM. V gave up 8 bases and J gave up 4 bases, with 8 bases separating them. The CDR3 contains 11 residues. The CDR3 here is CASRRVYGYTF. The DNA for the CDR3 is TGTGCCAGCCGCAGGGTCTATGGCTACACCTTC.

The V gene is TRBV5-1, the J gene TRBJ1-1; D not certain. The CDR3 has 13 residues. The germline CDR1 and CDR2 sequences are SGHRS and YFSETQ. V dropped 4 bases and J dropped 0 bases, with 7 bases sitting between them. The CDR3 loop reads CASSLYLNTEAFF. For the CDR3, the DNA is TGCGCCAGCAGCCTGTACCTGAACACTGAAGCTTTCTTT.

The chain links TRBV5-1 to TRBJ2-5; the D gene is possibly TRBD2 (6 bases). The CDR3 runs 15 residues. V was trimmed by 5 bases and J by 7 bases, leaving 21 bases between them. Germline V gene sequence: CDR1 SGHRS, CDR2 YFSETQ. The chain's CDR3 is CASRPEGVERGTQYF. The CDR3 DNA is TGCGCCAGCAGGCCGGAGGGTGTGGAGAGAGGGACCCAGTACTTC. The full variable domain, in which reference TRBV5-1 and TRBJ2-5 provide the parts outside the CDR3, is KAGVTQTPRYLIKTRGQQVTLSCSPISGHRSVSWYQQTPGQGLQFLFEYFSETQRNKGNFPGRFSGRQFSNSRSEMNVSTLELGDSALYLCASRPEGVERGTQYFGPGTRLLVL.

This chain joins TRBV28 and TRBJ2-7; unclear D gene. This CDR3 is 12 amino acids long. Germline V gene data show CDR1 as MDHEN and CDR2 as SYDVKM. The V and J ends lost 2 bases and 0 bases respectively, with 2 bases between them. The CDR3, as DNA: TGTGCCAGCAGTTTAAACTCCTACGAGCAGTACTTC. It translates to CASSLNSYEQYF.

This chain links TRBV7-3 with TRBJ1-3; maybe TRBD1 (5 bases). Germline V gives CDR1 SGHTA, CDR2 FQGTGA. This CDR3 region has 16 residues. Trimming shortened V by 2 bases and J by 2 bases, and 13 bases separated the two germline ends. Written as DNA, the CDR3 is TGTGCCAGCAGCTTACCTACGACAGCGACTGGAAACACCATATATTTT. Its translation: CASSLPTTATGNTIYF.

V and J are TRBV19 and TRBJ1-5; 8 bases fit TRBD1. The germline V gene has CDR1 LNHDA and CDR2 SQIVND (reference sequence). With 2 bases clipped from V and 7 bases from J, the junction kept 13 bases outside the gene matches. This CDR3 is 17 amino acids long. CDR3 residues: CASSISPPGGAGQPQHF. The CDR3 DNA is TGTGCCAGTAGTATATCCCCCCCAGGGGGCGCAGGCCAGCCCCAGCATTTT.

J is TRBJ2-7 and V is TRBV4-3; TRBD2 matches 7 bases. The length of the CDR3 is 18 residues. V shed 0 bases and J 4 bases; nucleotides not matched to a gene: 15. Germline-derived CDR1 and CDR2 are LGHNA and YSLEER. CDR3: CASSQEDGGNGGSYEQYF. As DNA, the CDR3 is TGCGCCAGCAGCCAAGAAGATGGGGGGAACGGCGGGAGTTACGAGCAGTACTTC.

The rearrangement joins TRBV7-3 to TRBJ2-5; TRBD1 agrees at 7 bases. Germline-derived CDR1 and CDR2 are SGHTA and FQGTGA. The CDR3 sequence is 16 residues long. J was trimmed by 5 bases and V by 2 bases; bases with no gene match: 11. The DNA of the CDR3 is TGTGCCAGCAGCTTAGTAGGGACAGCCAAGGGGGAGACCCAGTACTTC. It is translated as CASSLVGTAKGETQYF.

The gene calls are TRBV7-3 and TRBJ2-5; no clear D gene. The CDR3 loop spans 13 amino acids. V lost 4 bases and J lost 4, with 10 bases in between. Germline loops: CDR1 SGHTA, CDR2 FQGTGA. The CDR3: CASSSILGETQYF. The CDR3 DNA reads as TGTGCCAGCAGCTCGATCCTGGGAGAGACCCAGTACTTC.

The chain employs TRBV7-7 and TRBJ1-3; TRBD1 matches 8 bases. V was pared by 0 bases and J by 2 bases, with 9 bases of the junction left unmatched. Germline V gene lookup returns CDR1 SSHAT and CDR2 FNYEAQ (reference sequence). This CDR3 region has 18 residues. As DNA, the CDR3 is TGTGCCAGCAGCTTAGCGCCCTTAGGACAGGGAGCTGGAAACACCATATATTTT. Residues: CASSLAPLGQGAGNTIYF.